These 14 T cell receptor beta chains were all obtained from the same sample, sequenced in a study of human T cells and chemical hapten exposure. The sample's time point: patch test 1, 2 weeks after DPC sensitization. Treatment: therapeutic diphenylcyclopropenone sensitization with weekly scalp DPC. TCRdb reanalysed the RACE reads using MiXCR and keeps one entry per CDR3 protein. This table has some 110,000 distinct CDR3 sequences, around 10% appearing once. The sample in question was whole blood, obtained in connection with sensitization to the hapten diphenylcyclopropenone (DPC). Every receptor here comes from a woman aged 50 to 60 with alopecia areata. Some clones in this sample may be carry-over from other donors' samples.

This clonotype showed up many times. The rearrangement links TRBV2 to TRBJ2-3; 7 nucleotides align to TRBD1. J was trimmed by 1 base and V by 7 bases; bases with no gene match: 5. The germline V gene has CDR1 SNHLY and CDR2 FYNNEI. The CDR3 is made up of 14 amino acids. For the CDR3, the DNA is TGTGCCAGCAAACTAACAGGGGGCACAGATACGCAGTATTTT. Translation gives CASKLTGGTDTQYF.

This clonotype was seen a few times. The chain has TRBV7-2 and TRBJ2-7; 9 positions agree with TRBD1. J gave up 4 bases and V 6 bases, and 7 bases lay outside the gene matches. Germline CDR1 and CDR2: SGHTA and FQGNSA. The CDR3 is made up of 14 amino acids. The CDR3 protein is CASRFDRGGYEQYF. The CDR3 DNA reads TGTGCCAGCAGGTTTGACAGGGGGGGTTACGAGCAGTACTTC.

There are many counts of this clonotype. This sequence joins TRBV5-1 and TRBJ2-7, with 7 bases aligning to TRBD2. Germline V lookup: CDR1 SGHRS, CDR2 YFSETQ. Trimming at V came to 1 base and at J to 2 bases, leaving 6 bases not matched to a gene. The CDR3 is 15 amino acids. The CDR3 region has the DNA TGCGCCAGCAGCTTGAGTACTAGCGCCGCCTACGAGCAGTACTTC. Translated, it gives CASSLSTSAAYEQYF.

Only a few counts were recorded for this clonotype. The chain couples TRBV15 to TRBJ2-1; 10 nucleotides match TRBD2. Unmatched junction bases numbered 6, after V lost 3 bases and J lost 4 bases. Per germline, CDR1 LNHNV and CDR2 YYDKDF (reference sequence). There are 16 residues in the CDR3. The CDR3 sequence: CATSRGWTSGYNEQFF. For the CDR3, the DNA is TGTGCCACCAGCAGGGGGTGGACTAGCGGTTACAATGAGCAGTTCTTC.

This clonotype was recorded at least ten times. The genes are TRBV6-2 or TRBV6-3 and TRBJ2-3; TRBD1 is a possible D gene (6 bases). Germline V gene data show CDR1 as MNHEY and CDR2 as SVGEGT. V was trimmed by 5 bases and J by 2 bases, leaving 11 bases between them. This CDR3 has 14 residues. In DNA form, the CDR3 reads TGTGCCAGCAGTCTCGACAGGAACACAGATACGCAGTATTTT. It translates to CASSLDRNTDTQYF.

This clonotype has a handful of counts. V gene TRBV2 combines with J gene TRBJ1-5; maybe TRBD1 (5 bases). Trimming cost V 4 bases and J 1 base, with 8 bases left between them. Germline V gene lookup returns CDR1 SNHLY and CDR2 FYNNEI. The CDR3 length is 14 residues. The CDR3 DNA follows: TGTGCCAGCAGTGGGACAAACAGCAATCAGCCCCAGCATTTT. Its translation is CASSGTNSNQPQHF.

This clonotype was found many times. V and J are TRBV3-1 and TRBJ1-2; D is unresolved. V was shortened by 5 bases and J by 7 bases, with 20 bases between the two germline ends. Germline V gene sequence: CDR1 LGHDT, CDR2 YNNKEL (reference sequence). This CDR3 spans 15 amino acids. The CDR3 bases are TGTGCCAGCAGCATCCGACTCGGTCCCCGCTTTGGCTACACCTTC. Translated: CASSIRLGPRFGYTF.

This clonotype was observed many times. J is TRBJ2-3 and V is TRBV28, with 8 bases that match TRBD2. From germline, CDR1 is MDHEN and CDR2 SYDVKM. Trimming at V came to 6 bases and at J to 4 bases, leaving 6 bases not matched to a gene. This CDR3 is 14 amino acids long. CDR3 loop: CASRDGGAADTQYF. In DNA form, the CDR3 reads TGTGCCAGCAGGGACGGGGGGGCGGCAGATACGCAGTATTTT.

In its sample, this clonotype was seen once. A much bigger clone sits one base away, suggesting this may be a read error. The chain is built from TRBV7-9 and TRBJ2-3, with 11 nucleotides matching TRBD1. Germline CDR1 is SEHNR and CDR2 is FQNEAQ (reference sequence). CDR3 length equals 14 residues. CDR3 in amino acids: CVSSTDRGPDTQYF. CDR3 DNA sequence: TGTGTCAGCAGCACGGACAGGGGGCCAGATACGCAGTATTTT. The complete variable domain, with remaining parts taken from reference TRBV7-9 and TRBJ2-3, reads DTGVSQNPRHKITKRGQNVTFRCDPISEHNRLYWYRQTLGQGPEFLTYFQNEAQLEKSRLLSDRFSAERPKGSFSTLEIQRTEQGDSAMYLCVSSTDRGPDTQYFGPGTRLTVL.

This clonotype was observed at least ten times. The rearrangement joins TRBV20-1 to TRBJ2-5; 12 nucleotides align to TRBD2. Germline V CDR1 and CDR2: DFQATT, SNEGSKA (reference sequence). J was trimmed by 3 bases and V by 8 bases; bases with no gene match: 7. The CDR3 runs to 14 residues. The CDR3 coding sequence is TGCAGTTTCGCTAGCGGGGGGGCCAAAGAGACCCAGTACTTC. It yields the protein CSFASGGAKETQYF.

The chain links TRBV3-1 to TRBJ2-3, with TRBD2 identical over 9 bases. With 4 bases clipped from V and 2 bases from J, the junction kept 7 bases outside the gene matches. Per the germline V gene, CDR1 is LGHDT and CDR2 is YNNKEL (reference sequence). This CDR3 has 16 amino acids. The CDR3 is CASSLRAGGNTDTQYF. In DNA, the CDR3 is TGTGCCAGCAGCCTTAGAGCGGGGGGAAACACAGATACGCAGTATTTT.

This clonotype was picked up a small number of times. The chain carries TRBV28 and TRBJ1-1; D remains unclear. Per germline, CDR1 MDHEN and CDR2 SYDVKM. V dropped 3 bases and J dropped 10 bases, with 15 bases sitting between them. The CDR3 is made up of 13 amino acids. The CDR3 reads CASSLEAPGRAFF. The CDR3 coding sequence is TGTGCCAGCAGTTTGGAGGCCCCTGGGAGAGCTTTCTTT.

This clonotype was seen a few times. CDR3 DNA sequence: TGTGCCAGCAGTTACTCCATGGATGGCTACACCTTC. Translating it yields CASSYSMDGYTF. V and J are TRBV6-6 and TRBJ1-2; no definite D call. The germline CDR1 and CDR2 sequences are MNHNY and SVGAGI (reference sequence). This CDR3 is 12 amino acids long. V gave up 0 bases and J gave up 6 bases, with 5 bases separating them.

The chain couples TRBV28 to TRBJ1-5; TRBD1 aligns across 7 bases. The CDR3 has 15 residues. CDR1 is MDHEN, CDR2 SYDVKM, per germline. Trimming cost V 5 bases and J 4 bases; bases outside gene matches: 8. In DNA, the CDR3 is TGTGCCAGCAGTCCCACGGGACAGCTAAATCAGCCCCAGCATTTT. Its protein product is CASSPTGQLNQPQHF.